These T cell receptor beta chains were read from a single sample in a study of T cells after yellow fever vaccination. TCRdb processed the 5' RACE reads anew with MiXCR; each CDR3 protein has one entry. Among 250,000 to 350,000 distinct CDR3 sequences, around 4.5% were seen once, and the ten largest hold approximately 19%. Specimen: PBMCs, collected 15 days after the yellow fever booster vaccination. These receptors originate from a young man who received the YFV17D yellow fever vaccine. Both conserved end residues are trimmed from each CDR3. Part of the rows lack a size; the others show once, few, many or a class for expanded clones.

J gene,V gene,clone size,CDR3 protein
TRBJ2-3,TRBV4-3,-,ASSQDTGIDTQY
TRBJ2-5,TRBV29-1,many,SVEGALGETQY
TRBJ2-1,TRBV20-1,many,SARLTSGGNEQF
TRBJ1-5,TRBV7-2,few,ASSFAYYSNQPQH
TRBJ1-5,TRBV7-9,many,ASSLRDQPQH
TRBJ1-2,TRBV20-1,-,SAPAGSWGGYT
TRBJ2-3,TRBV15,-,ATSRGGHTTDTQY
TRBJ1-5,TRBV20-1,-,SARVPLSNQPQH
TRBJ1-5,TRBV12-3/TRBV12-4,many,ASSWAGGQPQH
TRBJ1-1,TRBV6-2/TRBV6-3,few,ASSYRVGQLNTEAF
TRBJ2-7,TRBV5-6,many,ASSLDRGQGGAYEQY
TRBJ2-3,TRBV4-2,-,ASSQDSSGGGTDTQY
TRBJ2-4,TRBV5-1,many,ASSFGQDPNIQY
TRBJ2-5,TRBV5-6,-,ASSPGQGEREWETQY
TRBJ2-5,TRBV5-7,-,ASSLYRHQTLETQY
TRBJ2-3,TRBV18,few,ASSPPPGLASPPRDTQY
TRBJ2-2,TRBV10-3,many,ATQTDRGTGELF
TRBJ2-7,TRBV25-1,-,ASRGRVTSYEQY
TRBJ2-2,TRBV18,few,ASSPRIVRGTGELF
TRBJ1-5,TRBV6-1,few,ASSDPWGISNQPQH
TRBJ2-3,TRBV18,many,ASSQRLAGMDTQY
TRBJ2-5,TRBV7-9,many,ASSRHDRALGETQY
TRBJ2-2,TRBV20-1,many,SAPGQLVAGELF
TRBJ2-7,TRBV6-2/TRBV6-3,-,ASSYWGQGYEQY
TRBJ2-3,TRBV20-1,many,SAKQASGVTDTQY
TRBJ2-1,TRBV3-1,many,ASSLGQGDSYNEQF
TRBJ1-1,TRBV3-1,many,ASSQVRLMNTEAF
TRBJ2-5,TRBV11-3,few,ASSRDSAGTQY
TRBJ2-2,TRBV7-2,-,ASSPDYNTGELF
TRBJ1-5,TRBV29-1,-,SVTESNQPQH
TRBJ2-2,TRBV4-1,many,ASSPSGTGGPGELF
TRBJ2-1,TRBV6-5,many,ASTQGPYNEQF
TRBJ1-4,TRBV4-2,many,ASSQGGKEKLF
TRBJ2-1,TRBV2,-,ASSGVLGQGDNEQF
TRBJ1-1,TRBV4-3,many,ASSRNRASGTEAF
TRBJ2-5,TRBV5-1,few,ASSDDRGGETQY
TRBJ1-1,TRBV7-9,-,ASSPRDTYTEAF
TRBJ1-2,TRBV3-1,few,ASSQGLYGYT
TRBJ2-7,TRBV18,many,ASSRESYEQY
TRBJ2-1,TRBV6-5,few,ASSYSFGYNEQF
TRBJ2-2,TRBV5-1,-,ASSLELGDTGELF
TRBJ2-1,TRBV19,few,ASSTDRARAALI
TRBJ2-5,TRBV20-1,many,SARMAGMRTQY
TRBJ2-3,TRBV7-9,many,ASSLMFRDRNSDTQY
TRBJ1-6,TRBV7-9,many,ASSLTWTSRRSPLH
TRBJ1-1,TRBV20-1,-,SATRKGLNTEAF
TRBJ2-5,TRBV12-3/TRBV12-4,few,ASSDQKAAETQY
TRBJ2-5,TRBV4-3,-,ASSQEEGPWKTQY
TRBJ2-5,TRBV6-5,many,ASSYSISFQETQY
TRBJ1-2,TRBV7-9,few,ASSLVQGVGYT
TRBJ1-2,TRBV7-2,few,ASSLYGGLVYGYT
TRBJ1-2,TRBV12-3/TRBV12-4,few,ASSLGLGLGYT
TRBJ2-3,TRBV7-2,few,ASSLGEGVAQY
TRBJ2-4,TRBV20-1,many,SAIRGPKNIQY
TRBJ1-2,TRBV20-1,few,SAREIRTGGWNT
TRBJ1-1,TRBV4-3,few,ASSQIGPPMNTEAF
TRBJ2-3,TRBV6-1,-,ASSEIGRGTDTQY
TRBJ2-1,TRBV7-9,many,ASSLAWSEQF